What follows describes a single TCR beta chain. Its antigen is undetermined. In germline, CDR1 is SGHTA, CDR2 FQGTGA. This CDR3 comprises 15 residues. The germline V and J ends were trimmed by 1 base and 3 bases, with 12 bases remaining between them. Using a J-beta primer mix together with a sample-barcoded 5' primer, a second PCR was run for roughly 7 to 11 cycles. TCRdb reprocessed the 5' RACE reads via MiXCR and lists one record per CDR3 protein. The sample holds about 800,000 distinct CDR3 sequences, about 25% seen once. The data belong to a study of blood T cells in healthy people across ages. Study-wide findings and caveats: Diversity of TCR beta per million T cells declined in a roughly linear way with age. The study could not conclusively compare naive and antigen-experienced cells, given its unsorted PBMCs.

These data are also associated with another study on T cells of mothers and their children.

The chain joins TRBV7-3 to TRBJ2-5, with a weak D call TRBD2 (6 bases). The specimen sequenced was blood. This TCR came from a boy between 10 and 17 years old in good health. CDR3 protein: CASSLIPGVKETQYF. The CDR3 coding sequence is TGTGCCAGCAGCTTAATTCCGGGGGTAAAAGAGACCCAGTACTTC. The whole variable domain, remainder taken from reference TRBV7-3 and TRBJ2-5, is GAGVSQTPSNKVTEKGKYVELRCDPISGHTALYWYRQSLGQGPEFLIYFQGTGAADDSGLPNDRFFAVRPEGSVSTLKIQRTERGDSAVYLCASSLIPGVKETQYFGPGTRLLVL.